A single sample is the source of the 22 T cell receptor beta chains below, sequenced in a study of T cells after yellow fever vaccination. TCRdb recomputed calls from the 5' RACE reads with MiXCR, one row per CDR3 protein. The data contain roughly 160,000 distinct CDR3 sequences, approximately 9.7% of them singletons. Here the sequenced sample was CD8+ T cells sorted from PBMCs, taken 45 days after the yellow fever booster vaccination. Source of these receptors: a man aged 18 to 29 who received the YFV17D yellow fever vaccine.

This clonotype has just a few counts. J is TRBJ2-1 and V is TRBV9, with D maybe TRBD2 (7 bases). The CDR3 contains 21 residues. Germline CDR1 SGDLS, CDR2 YYNGEE. Trimming took off 0 bases at V and 3 bases at J, with 28 bases between the two ends. CDR3 coding DNA: TGTGCCAGCAGCGTAGTCCCCCGGGACTACTTAGGAAAACAGGGCTACAATGAGCAGTTCTTC. Its translation: CASSVVPRDYLGKQGYNEQFF.

This clonotype was detected a few times. The CDR3 DNA reads TGTGCCAGCAGCCAAGATATGTGGCAGGGAGAATCCTCGTCGGAGACCCAGTACTTC. Protein sequence: CASSQDMWQGESSSETQYF. The chain joins TRBV3-1 to TRBJ2-5; TRBD1 or TRBD2 may be the D gene (5 bases each). This CDR3 has 19 amino acids. CDR1 LGHDT and CDR2 YNNKEL come from the germline V gene (reference sequence). V was pared by 0 bases and J by 5 bases, with 25 bases between.

This clonotype was observed a few times. The V gene is TRBV27, the J gene TRBJ2-5, with D unresolved. This CDR3 region has 11 residues. CDR1 and CDR2 from the germline V gene are MNHEY and SMNVEV (reference sequence). Between the trimmed V and J ends, which lost 8 bases and 2 bases, there was a span of 6 bases. The CDR3 DNA sequence: TGTGCCAGCGGTATACAAGAGACCCAGTACTTC. Translating gives CASGIQETQYF.

V and J are TRBV11-2 and TRBJ2-5; maybe TRBD1 (5 bases). There are 13 residues in the CDR3. With 8 bases removed from V and 5 bases from J, the gap between germline ends came to 15 bases. CDR1 SGHAT and CDR2 FQNNGV come from the germline V gene. This chain's CDR3 is CASGLGVLETQYF. Written as DNA, the CDR3 is TGTGCCAGCGGGTTAGGGGTTTTGGAGACCCAGTACTTC.

A word on this clonotype: Because the CDR3 is missing its conserved closing phenylalanine or tryptophan, this is likely a read error. The rearrangement uses TRBV4-3 and TRBJ2-1; 8 bases align to TRBD2. Trimming removed 2 bases from V and 2 bases from J; junction bases left unmatched: 5. Germline CDR1 and CDR2: LGHNA and YSLEER. The CDR3 loop spans 16 amino acids. CDR3 DNA sequence: TGCGCCAGCAGCCAATCCAGCGGGGGCACCTACAATGAGCAGTTCCTC. Protein sequence: CASSQSSGGTYNEQFL.

The rearrangement links TRBV4-3 to TRBJ1-1; D gene uncertain. Looked up from germline, CDR1 is LGHNA and CDR2 is YSLEER. V was shortened by 1 base and J by 0 bases, with 9 bases between the two germline ends. The CDR3 is 15 residues long. This CDR3 reads CASSQVGVMNTEAFF. In nucleotides, the CDR3 is TGCGCCAGCAGCCAAGTCGGGGTTATGAACACTGAAGCTTTCTTT.

The table lists this clonotype with a few counts. The chain has TRBV12-3 or TRBV12-4 and TRBJ1-2; D not resolved. The germline V and J ends were trimmed by 6 bases and 4 bases, with 18 bases remaining between them. The CDR3 totals 15 residues. The CDR3 loop reads CASSRQVRPSYGYTF. DNA for the CDR3: TGTGCCAGCAGCCGACAAGTTAGGCCAAGCTATGGCTACACCTTC.

The chain has TRBV20-1 and TRBJ2-1; possible D gene TRBD2, 6 bases. Trimming pared 0 bases from V and 9 bases from J, leaving 18 bases between. The germline V gene has CDR1 DFQATT and CDR2 SNEGSKA (reference sequence). The CDR3 covers 15 residues. The chain's CDR3 is CSARDERRGFTEQFF. The CDR3 coding sequence is TGCAGTGCTAGAGATGAGCGGCGGGGTTTTACTGAGCAGTTCTTC.

This clonotype was recorded many times. The gene calls are TRBV15 and TRBJ2-7, with D hard to call. Looked up from germline, CDR1 is LNHNV and CDR2 is YYDKDF (reference sequence). The V end lost 7 bases, the J end lost 0 bases, and 13 bases lay between the germline ends. The CDR3 loop spans 14 amino acids. Here the CDR3 DNA reads TGTGCCACCAAGGAGACTCCCAGCTCCTACGAGCAGTACGTC. Protein sequence: CATKETPSSYEQYV.

The chain joins TRBV4-2 to TRBJ2-5, with 8 bases fitting TRBD2. The germline gives CDR1 LGHNA, CDR2 YNFKEQ. The CDR3 sequence is 16 residues long. V trimming: 0 bases; J trimming: 1 base; junction bases outside the gene matches: 4. The CDR3 protein is CASSQEAGALQETQYF. The CDR3 DNA follows: TGTGCCAGCAGCCAAGAAGCGGGGGCGCTCCAAGAGACCCAGTACTTC.

In this sample, this clonotype turned up a few times. CDR3 sequence (DNA): TGTGCTAGTGGACCGGGGGGGGCCGGGAAGACCCAGTACTTC. Amino acid sequence: CASGPGGAGKTQYF. This sequence joins TRBV12-5 and TRBJ2-5; 8 nucleotides align to TRBD2. The J segment lost 6 bases and the V segment lost 6 bases, leaving 9 bases of the junction unmatched. The CDR3 loop spans 14 amino acids. Germline V gives CDR1 LGHNT, CDR2 FRNRAP.

This clonotype was recorded a few times. The rearrangement joins TRBV9 to TRBJ2-3, with D possibly TRBD2 on 6 matching bases. V lost 2 bases and J 2 bases, leaving 15 bases between the germline ends. Germline V gives CDR1 SGDLS, CDR2 YYNGEE. The CDR3 has 16 residues. Here the CDR3 DNA reads TGTGCCAGCAGCGTCGGGACTCAGCTTAACACAGATACGCAGTATTTT. As protein: CASSVGTQLNTDTQYF.

This clonotype was observed at least ten times. V is TRBV12-3 or TRBV12-4 and J is TRBJ2-7; 9 bases agree with TRBD1. The CDR3 loop spans 14 amino acids. J was trimmed by 4 bases and V by 6 bases; bases with no gene match: 7. The CDR3 loop reads CASSLQGARYEQYF. In nucleotides, the CDR3 is TGTGCCAGCAGCCTACAGGGGGCGAGGTACGAGCAGTACTTC.

In its sample, this clonotype was seen a few times. V is TRBV7-9 and J is TRBJ1-2, with unresolved D. The length of the CDR3 is 13 residues. V lost 2 bases, J lost 4 bases, and 8 bases lay in between. The germline CDR1 and CDR2 sequences are SEHNR and FQNEAQ (reference sequence). CDR3 DNA: TGTGCCAGCAGCTTAATCAGCCTCTATGGCTACACCTTC. It is translated as CASSLISLYGYTF.

The CDR3 region is CATSFWGGNQPQHF. CDR3 coding DNA: TGTGCCACTAGCTTTTGGGGCGGCAATCAGCCCCAGCATTTT. The V and J genes are TRBV15 and TRBJ1-5; D possibly corresponds to TRBD1 (5 bases). The germline gives CDR1 LNHNV, CDR2 YYDKDF (reference sequence). This CDR3 contains 14 residues. The V gene lost 9 bases and the J gene lost 2 bases, with 14 bases spanning the gap.

The rearrangement uses TRBV25-1 and TRBJ2-5; D not resolved. V was trimmed by 6 bases and J by 1 base, leaving 15 bases between them. CDR3 length: 15 residues. Germline V gene data show CDR1 as MGHDK and CDR2 as SYGVNS. The DNA for the CDR3 is TGTGCCAGCAGCACCCCCGGAACTCTCCAAGAGACCCAGTACTTC. The encoded protein is CASSTPGTLQETQYF.

This clonotype was recorded many times. This sequence joins TRBV4-2 and TRBJ2-2, with D tentatively TRBD2 (6 bases). The CDR3 runs 15 residues. V lost 5 bases, J lost 2 bases, and 12 bases lay in between. The V gene's germline CDR1 is LGHNA and CDR2 YNFKEQ. This CDR3 reads CASSSRDENTGELFF. In DNA form, the CDR3 reads TGTGCCAGCAGCTCGCGGGACGAAAACACCGGGGAGCTGTTTTTT.

This clonotype was detected a few times. The chain couples TRBV12-3 or TRBV12-4 to TRBJ2-1; D perhaps matches TRBD2 (5 bases). The CDR3 covers 14 residues. V lost 9 bases to trimming and J lost 7 bases, with 19 bases between them. The CDR3 nucleotides read TGTGCCAGTAAAGGAGTAATGTCGGGAAATGAGCAGTTCTTC. This gives the protein CASKGVMSGNEQFF.

The chain is built from TRBV4-3 and TRBJ2-5; D might be TRBD2 (7 bases). V lost 0 bases and J lost 4, with 15 bases in between. There are 16 residues in the CDR3. The germline CDR1 and CDR2 sequences are LGHNA and YSLEER. CDR3 region: CASSQEGGVRGETQYF. The CDR3 DNA is TGCGCCAGCAGCCAAGAAGGGGGGGTAAGAGGAGAGACCCAGTACTTC.

This clonotype appeared many times. This chain uses TRBV5-1 with TRBJ2-3, with 11 positions matching TRBD2. The J segment lost 5 bases and the V segment lost 4 bases, leaving 6 bases of the junction unmatched. CDR3 length: 15 amino acids. Germline V gene lookup returns CDR1 SGHRS and CDR2 YFSETQ. The CDR3 loop reads CASSPATSGGDTQYF. The CDR3 coding sequence is TGCGCCAGCAGCCCTGCCACTAGCGGGGGAGATACGCAGTATTTT.

The table lists this clonotype with many counts. The chain carries TRBV4-1 and TRBJ1-5, with D possibly being TRBD1 (5 bases). Per the germline V gene, CDR1 is MGHRA and CDR2 is YSYEKL. V dropped 3 bases and J dropped 6 bases, with 15 bases sitting between them. This CDR3 spans 15 amino acids. The CDR3 DNA reads TGCGCCAGCAGCCATCGGTGGACGGGGGGTCAGCCCCAGCATTTT. Translating gives CASSHRWTGGQPQHF.

V gene TRBV7-2 combines with J gene TRBJ1-6; possible D gene TRBD1, 5 bases. Germline CDR1 reads SGHTA; CDR2 reads FQGNSA. CDR3 length equals 15 residues. V was cut by 0 bases and J by 6 bases, with 9 bases left in between. As DNA, the CDR3 is TGTGCCAGCAGCTTAGCGAGGGGCCCTAATTCACCCCTCCACTTT. Residues: CASSLARGPNSPLHF. The variable domain in full, with the rest retrieved from reference TRBV7-2 and TRBJ1-6, is GAGVSQSPSNKVTEKGKDVELRCDPISGHTALYWYRQSLGQGLEFLIYFQGNSAPDKSGLPSDRFSAERTGGSVSTLTIQRTQQEDSAVYLCASSLARGPNSPLHFGNGTRLTVT.